This T cell receptor (beta chain) was identified in a study of blood T cells in healthy people across ages. For the second PCR, which ran for roughly 6 to 12 cycles, a sample-barcoded 5' primer and a J-beta primer mix were used. TCRdb reanalysed the 5' RACE reads using MiXCR and keeps one entry per CDR3 protein. The data show fewer than 800,000 distinct CDR3 sequences, around 20% seen once. This clonotype was counted many times. The antigen remains unidentified. Study-wide points: Investigators treated diversity estimates from one million T cells as underestimates.

Trimming at V came to 2 bases and at J to 6 bases, leaving 6 bases not matched to a gene. This CDR3 is built from 14 residues. The V gene's germline CDR1 is SNHLY and CDR2 FYNNEI. The donors, healthy Caucasians from Russia, were aged about 6 to 95. This receptor was obtained from a man in his 70s in good health. What was sequenced was blood. The rearrangement uses TRBV2 and TRBJ2-7; 8 nucleotides align to TRBD1. CDR3 bases: TGTGCCAGCAGTGAACAGGCAGGGGGCTCCGAGCAGTACTTC. The encoded protein is CASSEQAGGSEQYF.